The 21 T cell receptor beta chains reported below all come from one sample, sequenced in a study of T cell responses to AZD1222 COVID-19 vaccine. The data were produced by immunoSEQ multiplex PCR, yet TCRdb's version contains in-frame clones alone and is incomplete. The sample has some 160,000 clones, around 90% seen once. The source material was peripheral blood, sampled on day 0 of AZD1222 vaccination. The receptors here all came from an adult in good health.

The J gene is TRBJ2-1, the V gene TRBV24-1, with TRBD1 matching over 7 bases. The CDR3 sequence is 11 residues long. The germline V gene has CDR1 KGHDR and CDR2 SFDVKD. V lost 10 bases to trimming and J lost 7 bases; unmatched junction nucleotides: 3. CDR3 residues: CATRQGNEQFF. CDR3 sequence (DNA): TGTGCCACACGACAGGGAAATGAGCAGTTCTTC.

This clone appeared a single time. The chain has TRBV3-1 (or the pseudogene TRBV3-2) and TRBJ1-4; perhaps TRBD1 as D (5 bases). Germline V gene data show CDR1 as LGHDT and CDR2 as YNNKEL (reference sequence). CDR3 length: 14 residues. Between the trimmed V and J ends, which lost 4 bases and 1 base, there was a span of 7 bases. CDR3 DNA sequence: TGTGCCAGCAGCCCGAGGGGAACTAATGAAAAACTGTTTTTT. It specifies CASSPRGTNEKLFF.

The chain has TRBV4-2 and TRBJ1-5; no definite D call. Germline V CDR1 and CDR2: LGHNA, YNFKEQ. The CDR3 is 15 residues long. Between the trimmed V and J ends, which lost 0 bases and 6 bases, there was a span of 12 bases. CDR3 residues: CASSQDLDPRQPQHF. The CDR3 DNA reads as TGTGCCAGCAGCCAAGATCTTGACCCTCGTCAGCCCCAGCATTTT.

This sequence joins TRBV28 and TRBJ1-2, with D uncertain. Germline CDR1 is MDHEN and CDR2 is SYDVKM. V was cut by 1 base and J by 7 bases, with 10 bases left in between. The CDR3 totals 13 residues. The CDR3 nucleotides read TGTGCCAGCAGTTTATCGACCTACGGTGGCTACACCTTC. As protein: CASSLSTYGGYTF.

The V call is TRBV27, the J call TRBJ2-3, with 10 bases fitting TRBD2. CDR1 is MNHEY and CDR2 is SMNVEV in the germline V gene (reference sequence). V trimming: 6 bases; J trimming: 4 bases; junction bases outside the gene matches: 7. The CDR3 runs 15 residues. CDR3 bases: TGTGCCAGCAGCCCGACGACTAGCGGGTCAGATACGCAGTATTTT. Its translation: CASSPTTSGSDTQYF.

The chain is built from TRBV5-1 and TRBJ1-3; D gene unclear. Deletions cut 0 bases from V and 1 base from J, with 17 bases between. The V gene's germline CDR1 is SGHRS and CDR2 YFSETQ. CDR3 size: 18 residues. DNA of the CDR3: TGCGCCAGCAGCTTGGGTGTTGGGCGGACTTGGTCTGGAAACACCATATATTTT. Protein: CASSLGVGRTWSGNTIYF.

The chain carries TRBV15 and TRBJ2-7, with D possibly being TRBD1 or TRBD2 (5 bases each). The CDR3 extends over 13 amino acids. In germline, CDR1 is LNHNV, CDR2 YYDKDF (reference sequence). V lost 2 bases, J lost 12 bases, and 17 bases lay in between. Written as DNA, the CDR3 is TGTGCCACCAGCAGATCACGGGACCACAGCCTGTACTTC. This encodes CATSRSRDHSLYF.

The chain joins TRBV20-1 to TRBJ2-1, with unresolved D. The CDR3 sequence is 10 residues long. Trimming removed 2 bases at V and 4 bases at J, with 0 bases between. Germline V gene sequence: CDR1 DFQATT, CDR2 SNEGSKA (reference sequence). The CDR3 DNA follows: TGCAGTGCTAGATACAATGAGCAGTTCTTC. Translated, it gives CSARYNEQFF.

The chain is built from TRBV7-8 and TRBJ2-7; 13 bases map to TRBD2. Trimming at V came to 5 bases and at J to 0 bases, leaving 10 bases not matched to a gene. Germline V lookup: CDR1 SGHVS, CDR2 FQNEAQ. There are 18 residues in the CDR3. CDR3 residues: CASSPTGLAGTSSYEQYF. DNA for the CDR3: TGTGCCAGCAGCCCTACGGGACTAGCGGGAACCAGCTCCTACGAGCAGTACTTC.

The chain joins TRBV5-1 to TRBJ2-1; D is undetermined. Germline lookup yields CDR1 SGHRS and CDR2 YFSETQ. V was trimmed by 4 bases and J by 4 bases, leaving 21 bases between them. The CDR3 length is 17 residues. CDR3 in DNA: TGCGCCAGCAGCCTTGGGCTAGGTCTTAAAATATACAATGAGCAGTTCTTC. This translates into CASSLGLGLKIYNEQFF.

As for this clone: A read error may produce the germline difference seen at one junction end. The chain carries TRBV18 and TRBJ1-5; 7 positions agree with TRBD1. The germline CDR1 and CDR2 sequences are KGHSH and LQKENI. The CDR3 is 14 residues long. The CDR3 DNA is TGTGCCAGCTCGCCACAGGGGCACAATCAGCCCCAGCATTTT. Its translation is CASSPQGHNQPQHF.

The CDR3 DNA reads as TGTGCCATCAGTGAGGCGGGACAGGACAATCAGCCCCAGCATTTT. Protein: CAISEAGQDNQPQHF. This chain connects TRBV10-3 to TRBJ1-5, with 8 positions matching TRBD1. Trimming at V came to 2 bases and at J to 3 bases, leaving 3 bases not matched to a gene. The CDR3 sequence is 15 residues long. The germline V gene encodes CDR1 ENHRY and CDR2 SYGVKD.

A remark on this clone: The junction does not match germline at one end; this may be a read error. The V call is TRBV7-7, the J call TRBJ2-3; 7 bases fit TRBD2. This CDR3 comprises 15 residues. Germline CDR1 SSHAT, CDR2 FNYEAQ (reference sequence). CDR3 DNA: TGTGCTAGCAGCCCCCGCCTGGGAGGGAGAAATACGCAGTATTTT. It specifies CASSPRLGGRNTQYF.

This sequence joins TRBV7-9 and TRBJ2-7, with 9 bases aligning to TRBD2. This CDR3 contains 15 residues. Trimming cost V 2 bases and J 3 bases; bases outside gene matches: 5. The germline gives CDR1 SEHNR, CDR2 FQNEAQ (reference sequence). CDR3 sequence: CASSLPSGNLYEQYF. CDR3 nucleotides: TGTGCCAGCAGCTTACCTAGCGGGAATCTCTACGAGCAGTACTTC. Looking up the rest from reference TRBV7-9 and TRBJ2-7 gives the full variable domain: DTGVSQNPRHKITKRGQNVTFRCDPISEHNRLYWYRQTLGQGPEFLTYFQNEAQLEKSRLLSDRFSAERPKGSFSTLEIQRTEQGDSAMYLCASSLPSGNLYEQYFGPGTRLTVT.

CDR3: CASRGVPNEKLFF. The DNA for the CDR3 is TGTGCCAGCAGGGGGGTCCCTAATGAAAAACTGTTTTTT. The chain is built from TRBV3-1 (or the pseudogene TRBV3-2) and TRBJ1-4, with D perhaps matching TRBD1 (5 bases). Looked up from germline, CDR1 is LGHDT and CDR2 is YNNKEL (reference sequence). The CDR3 is 13 residues long. V was clipped by 6 bases and J by 3 bases, with 8 bases between them.

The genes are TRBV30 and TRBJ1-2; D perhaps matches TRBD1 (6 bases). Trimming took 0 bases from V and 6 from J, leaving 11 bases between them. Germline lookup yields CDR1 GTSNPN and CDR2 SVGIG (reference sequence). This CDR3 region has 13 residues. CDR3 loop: CAWSVQAGDGYTF. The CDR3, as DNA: TGTGCCTGGAGTGTACAGGCAGGGGATGGCTACACCTTC.

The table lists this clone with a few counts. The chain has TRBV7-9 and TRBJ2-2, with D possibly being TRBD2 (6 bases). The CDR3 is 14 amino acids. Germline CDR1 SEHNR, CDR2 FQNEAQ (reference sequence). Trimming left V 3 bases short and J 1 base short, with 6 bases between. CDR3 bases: TGTGCCAGCAGCTTGGAGGGGAACACCGGGGAGCTGTTTTTT. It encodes CASSLEGNTGELFF. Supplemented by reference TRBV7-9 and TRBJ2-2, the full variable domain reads DTGVSQNPRHKITKRGQNVTFRCDPISEHNRLYWYRQTLGQGPEFLTYFQNEAQLEKSRLLSDRFSAERPKGSFSTLEIQRTEQGDSAMYLCASSLEGNTGELFFGEGSRLTVL.

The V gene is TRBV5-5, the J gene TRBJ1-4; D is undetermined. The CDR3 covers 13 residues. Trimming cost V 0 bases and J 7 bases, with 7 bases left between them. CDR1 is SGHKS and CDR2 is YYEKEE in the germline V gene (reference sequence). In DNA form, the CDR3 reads TGTGCCAGCAGCTTGGGGGCCATTGAAAAACTGTTTTTT. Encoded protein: CASSLGAIEKLFF.

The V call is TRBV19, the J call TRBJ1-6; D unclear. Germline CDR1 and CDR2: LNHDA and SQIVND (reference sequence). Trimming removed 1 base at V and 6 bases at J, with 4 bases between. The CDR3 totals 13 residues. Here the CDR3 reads CASSIGGNSPLHF. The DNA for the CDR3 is TGTGCCAGTAGTATAGGGGGTAATTCACCCCTCCACTTT.

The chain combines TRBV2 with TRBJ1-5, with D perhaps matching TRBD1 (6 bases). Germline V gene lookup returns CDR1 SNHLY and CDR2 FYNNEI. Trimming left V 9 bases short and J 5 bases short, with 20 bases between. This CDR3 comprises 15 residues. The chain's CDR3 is CASSSFTGIDQPQHF. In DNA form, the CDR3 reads TGTGCCAGTAGCAGTTTTACAGGGATCGATCAGCCCCAGCATTTT.

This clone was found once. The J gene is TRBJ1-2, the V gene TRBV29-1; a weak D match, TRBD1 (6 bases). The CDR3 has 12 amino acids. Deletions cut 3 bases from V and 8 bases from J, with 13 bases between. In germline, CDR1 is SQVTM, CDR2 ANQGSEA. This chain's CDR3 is CSVERGDRGYTF. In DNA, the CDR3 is TGCAGCGTTGAGAGGGGGGATCGGGGCTACACCTTC. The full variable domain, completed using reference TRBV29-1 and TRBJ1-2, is SAVISQKPSRDICQRGTSLTIQCQVDSQVTMMFWYRQQPGQSLTLIATANQGSEATYESGFVIDKFPISRPNLTFSTLTVSNMSPEDSSIYLCSVERGDRGYTFGSGTRLTVV.